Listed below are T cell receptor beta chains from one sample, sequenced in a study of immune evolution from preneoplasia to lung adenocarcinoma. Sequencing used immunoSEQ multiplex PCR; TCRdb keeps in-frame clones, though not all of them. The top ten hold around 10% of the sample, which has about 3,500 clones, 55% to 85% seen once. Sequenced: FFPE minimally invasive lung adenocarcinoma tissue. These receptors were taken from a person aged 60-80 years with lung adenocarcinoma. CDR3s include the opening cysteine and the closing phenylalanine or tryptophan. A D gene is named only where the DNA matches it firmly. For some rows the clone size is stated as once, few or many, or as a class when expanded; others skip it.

CDR3nt: TGTGCCAGTCAGAGATCAGGGGTCTACGAGCAGTACTTC
CDR3aa: CASQRSGVYEQYF
abundance: -
v_gene: TRBV6-1
d_gene: -
j_gene: TRBJ2-7

CDR3nt: TGTGCCAGCATGGATGGCGGGATGGGCGAGCAGTACTTC
CDR3aa: CASMDGGMGEQYF
abundance: few
v_gene: TRBV7-9
d_gene: -
j_gene: TRBJ2-7

CDR3nt: TGTGCCTGGAGCGACACGCCCTACGAGCAGTACTTC
CDR3aa: CAWSDTPYEQYF
abundance: large
v_gene: TRBV30
d_gene: -
j_gene: TRBJ2-7

CDR3nt: TGTGCCAGCTCCCCCAGGGGGCCCTACAATGAGCAGTTCTTC
CDR3aa: CASSPRGPYNEQFF
abundance: -
v_gene: TRBV18
d_gene: TRBD1
j_gene: TRBJ2-1

CDR3nt: TGCGCCAGCAGCCATAGACAGGGAGGATGGTATGGCTACACCTTC
CDR3aa: CASSHRQGGWYGYTF
abundance: -
v_gene: TRBV10-2
d_gene: TRBD1
j_gene: TRBJ1-2

CDR3nt: TGCAGCGTTGAAGATTCAGGGACAGGGGGCTTCACCGGGGAGCTGTTTTTT
CDR3aa: CSVEDSGTGGFTGELFF
abundance: -
v_gene: TRBV29-1
d_gene: TRBD1
j_gene: TRBJ2-2

CDR3nt: TGTGCCAGCAGCTTCGCGGCAAGCACAGATACGCAGTATTTT
CDR3aa: CASSFAASTDTQYF
abundance: -
v_gene: TRBV11-2
d_gene: -
j_gene: TRBJ2-3

CDR3nt: TGCAGCGTTGAAATCGAGGAAGAGACCCAGTACTTC
CDR3aa: CSVEIEEETQYF
abundance: -
v_gene: TRBV29-1
d_gene: -
j_gene: TRBJ2-5

CDR3nt: TGCAGCGTTTGCATCCTAGCGGGTGACAATGAGCAGTTCTTC
CDR3aa: CSVCILAGDNEQFF
abundance: few
v_gene: TRBV29-1
d_gene: TRBD2
j_gene: TRBJ2-1

CDR3nt: TGTGCCAGCAGCGTAGTGGACAGTGCCTCCTACGAGCAGTACTTC
CDR3aa: CASSVVDSASYEQYF
abundance: -
v_gene: TRBV9
d_gene: -
j_gene: TRBJ2-7

CDR3nt: TGTGCCAGCTCACCACAGGGGGCAGGGTCTGAAGCTTTCTTT
CDR3aa: CASSPQGAGSEAFF
abundance: -
v_gene: TRBV18
d_gene: TRBD1
j_gene: TRBJ1-1

CDR3nt: TGTGCCAGCAGTTACTCCTCAGGGGAGGATCAGCCCCAGCATTTT
CDR3aa: CASSYSSGEDQPQHF
abundance: -
v_gene: TRBV6-6
d_gene: -
j_gene: TRBJ1-5

CDR3nt: TGTGCTAGCAGCTTGGGGGATGGGGCAAAGACCCAGTACTTC
CDR3aa: CASSLGDGAKTQYF
abundance: -
v_gene: TRBV7-7
d_gene: -
j_gene: TRBJ2-5

CDR3nt: TGTGCTAGTGGTTTGAACCCTAGCGGGAGGGAAAACTTCTACGAGCAGTACTTC
CDR3aa: CASGLNPSGRENFYEQYF
abundance: -
v_gene: TRBV12-5
d_gene: TRBD2
j_gene: TRBJ2-7

CDR3nt: TGTGCCAGCAGCTTCATGGGGACAGCGACCTACGAGCAGTACTTC
CDR3aa: CASSFMGTATYEQYF
abundance: once
v_gene: TRBV5-4
d_gene: TRBD1
j_gene: TRBJ2-7

CDR3nt: TGTGCCAGCAGATACGGGACTAGCGGGAGGGAGGGTGAGCAGTTCTTC
CDR3aa: CASRYGTSGREGEQFF
abundance: -
v_gene: TRBV11-2
d_gene: TRBD2
j_gene: TRBJ2-1